Listed below are T cell receptor beta chains from one sample, sequenced in a study of T cell repertoires in cytomegalovirus infection. TCRdb redid the calling of the reads with MiXCR, one entry per CDR3 protein. The sample includes approximately 250,000 distinct CDR3 sequences, roughly 6.5% seen only once; the top ten take around 6.9%. The sample was PBMCs. All receptors come from a human donor in good health (CMV status not recorded). Some clones in this sample may be carry-over from other donors' samples. Each CDR3 is given with its conserved first and last residue. The D gene is left open where the match is weak. Part of the rows lack a size; the others show once, few, many or a class for expanded clones.

clone_size	d_call	v_call	j_call	cdr3_aa	cdr3_nt
many	TRBD1	TRBV27	TRBJ2-2	CASSLATFPGQGTGELFF	TGTGCCAGCAGTTTAGCGACCTTCCCGGGACAGGGGACCGGGGAGCTGTTTTTT
many	TRBD2	TRBV25-1	TRBJ2-3	CASSGISAGETDTQYF	TGTGCCAGCAGTGGGATCTCAGCGGGGGAGACAGATACGCAGTATTTT
.	.	TRBV30	TRBJ1-5	CAWSEGSNQPQHF	TGTGCCTGGAGTGAGGGGAGCAATCAGCCCCAGCATTTT
many	.	TRBV7-2	TRBJ1-6	CASSTYNSPLHF	TGTGCCAGCAGCACCTATAATTCACCCCTCCACTTT
many	.	TRBV2	TRBJ2-2	CASSRLGGGTGELFF	TGTGCCAGCAGTCGCCTCGGGGGAGGCACCGGGGAGCTGTTTTTT
.	TRBD2	TRBV7-9	TRBJ2-1	CASSFITSGSVRTYNEQFF	TGTGCCAGCAGCTTTATCACTAGCGGGTCCGTTAGAACCTACAATGAGCAGTTCTTC
.	TRBD1	TRBV7-2	TRBJ1-4	CASSLLGQGEKLFF	TGTGCCAGCAGCTTATTGGGACAGGGGGAAAAACTGTTTTTT
many	.	TRBV6-5	TRBJ1-2	CASSPQSTDYGYTF	TGTGCCAGCAGTCCACAGTCAACGGACTATGGCTACACCTTC
few	.	TRBV20-1	TRBJ2-5	CSAPPSTSFQETQYF	TGCAGTGCGCCGCCATCAACTAGTTTCCAAGAGACCCAGTACTTC
many	.	TRBV2	TRBJ2-2	CASSEGAGSGELFF	TGTGCCAGCAGTGAAGGTGCAGGGTCCGGGGAGCTGTTTTTT
.	.	TRBV15	TRBJ1-2	CATSRDLGDANYGYTF	TGTGCCACCAGCAGAGATTTGGGGGATGCGAACTATGGCTACACCTTC
few	TRBD2	TRBV4-1	TRBJ2-5	CASSQEGRGETQYF	TGCGCCAGCAGCCAAGAGGGGAGGGGAGAGACCCAGTACTTC
many	.	TRBV20-1	TRBJ2-5	CSAPQETQYF	TGCAGTGCACCGCAAGAGACCCAGTACTTC
many	TRBD1	TRBV7-2	TRBJ1-1	CASSPRQGGTEAFF	TGTGCCAGCAGCCCCCGACAGGGGGGAACTGAAGCTTTCTTT
many	.	TRBV28	TRBJ2-2	CASRLLPNTGELFF	TGTGCCAGCAGGCTACTACCGAACACCGGGGAGCTGTTTTTT
.	.	TRBV20-1	TRBJ2-2	CSARGGQKNTGELFF	TGCAGTGCTAGGGGAGGACAGAAGAACACCGGGGAGCTGTTTTTT
many	TRBD2	TRBV11-3	TRBJ2-5	CASSSGLAGVGQETQYF	TGTGCCAGCAGCTCCGGACTAGCGGGGGTTGGACAAGAGACCCAGTACTTC
many	TRBD1	TRBV6-2/TRBV6-3	TRBJ2-2	CASRDDRVLNTGELFF	TGTGCCAGCAGGGACGACAGGGTTTTGAACACCGGGGAGCTGTTTTTT
many	.	TRBV20-1	TRBJ2-1	CSARGNSYNEQFF	TGCAGTGCTAGAGGTAACTCCTACAATGAGCAGTTCTTC
many	TRBD2	TRBV2	TRBJ2-1	CASSLSGASSYNEQFF	TGTGCCAGCAGTCTTAGCGGGGCGAGCTCCTACAATGAGCAGTTCTTC
.	TRBD2	TRBV24-1	TRBJ2-2	CATSDFKRGGIPGELFF	TGTGCCACCAGTGATTTTAAGCGCGGGGGAATTCCCGGGGAGCTGTTTTTT
many	.	TRBV28	TRBJ2-6	CASGSLGANVLTF	TGTGCCAGCGGCTCCCTTGGGGCCAACGTCCTGACTTTC
many	.	TRBV19	TRBJ2-3	CASSSGWTGTDTQYF	TGTGCCAGTAGTTCTGGCTGGACAGGCACAGATACGCAGTATTTT
many	.	TRBV7-2	TRBJ1-5	CASSLEGPGPWEPQHF	TGTGCCAGCAGCTTAGAGGGCCCAGGTCCTTGGGAGCCCCAGCATTTT
many	.	TRBV19	TRBJ1-1	CASRSGAGTNTEAFF	TGTGCCAGTAGGTCTGGGGCAGGGACGAACACTGAAGCTTTCTTT
many	TRBD2	TRBV6-2/TRBV6-3	TRBJ2-3	CASGPGLATYTQYF	TGTGCCAGCGGACCGGGACTAGCGACATATACGCAGTATTTT
many	TRBD2	TRBV10-3	TRBJ2-1	CAISDSGGAYNEQFF	TGTGCCATCAGTGATAGCGGGGGGGCCTACAATGAGCAGTTCTTC
many	TRBD2	TRBV5-6	TRBJ2-2	CASSPEYPGTSGEAGELFF	TGTGCCAGCAGCCCTGAATACCCCGGGACTAGCGGGGAAGCCGGGGAGCTGTTTTTT
.	TRBD2	TRBV7-2	TRBJ2-1	CASWATSGGVNEQFF	TGTGCCAGTTGGGCGACTAGCGGGGGTGTCAATGAGCAGTTCTTC
many	.	TRBV7-2	TRBJ2-7	CASSLAQPYEQYF	TGTGCCAGCAGCTTAGCGCAGCCCTACGAGCAGTACTTC
many	.	TRBV7-2	TRBJ1-1	CASSLVRQANTEAFF	TGTGCCAGCAGCTTAGTTCGACAGGCGAACACTGAAGCTTTCTTT
.	.	TRBV2	TRBJ2-2	CASSTQGPNTGELFF	TGTGCCAGCAGCACCCAGGGGCCGAACACCGGGGAGCTGTTTTTT
many	.	TRBV7-2	TRBJ2-3	CASSLALVEDTQYF	TGTGCCAGCAGCTTAGCGCTGGTGGAAGATACGCAGTATTTT